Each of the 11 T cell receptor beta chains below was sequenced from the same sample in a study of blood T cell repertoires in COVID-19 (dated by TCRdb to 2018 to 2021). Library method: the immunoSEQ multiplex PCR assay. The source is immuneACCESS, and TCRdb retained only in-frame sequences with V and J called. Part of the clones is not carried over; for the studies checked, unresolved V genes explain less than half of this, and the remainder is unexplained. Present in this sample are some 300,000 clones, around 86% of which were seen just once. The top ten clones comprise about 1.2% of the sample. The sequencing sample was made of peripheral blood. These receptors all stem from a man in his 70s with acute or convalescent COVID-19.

The CDR3: CASSTGQGSYEQYF. The CDR3 nucleotides are TGTGCCAGCAGCACCGGACAGGGATCCTACGAGCAGTACTTC. V usage is TRBV9 and J usage is TRBJ2-7; 8 bases map to TRBD1. The CDR3 is 14 residues long. V lost 4 bases, J lost 1 base, and 4 bases stayed unmatched. CDR1 and CDR2 from the germline V gene are SGDLS and YYNGEE.

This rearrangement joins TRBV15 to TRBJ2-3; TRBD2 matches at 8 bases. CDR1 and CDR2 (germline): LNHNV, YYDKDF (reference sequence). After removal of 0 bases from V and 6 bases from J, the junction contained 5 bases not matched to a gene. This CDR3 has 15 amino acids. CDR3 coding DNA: TGTGCCACCAGCAGAGATCAAGCGGGGGTGGATACGCAGTATTTT. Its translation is CATSRDQAGVDTQYF.

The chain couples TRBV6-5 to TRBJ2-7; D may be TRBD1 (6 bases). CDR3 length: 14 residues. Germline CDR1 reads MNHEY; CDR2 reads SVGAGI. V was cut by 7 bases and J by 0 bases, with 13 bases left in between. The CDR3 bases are TGTGCCAGCAAGTTAGACAGGAGCTCCTACGAGCAGTACTTC. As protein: CASKLDRSSYEQYF.

CDR3 nucleotide sequence: TGTGCCAGCAGTCCCCCGACTGGGTACAATGAGCAGTTCTTC. This translates into CASSPPTGYNEQFF. V gene TRBV2 combines with J gene TRBJ2-1, with no clear D. From germline, CDR1 is SNHLY and CDR2 FYNNEI. This CDR3 is built from 14 residues. V was clipped by 5 bases and J by 4 bases, with 12 bases between them.

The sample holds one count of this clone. The CDR3 nucleotides read TGTGCCACCAGTGATTTACTACAGGGGTCGGCCGGGGAGCTGTTTTTT. Translated, it gives CATSDLLQGSAGELFF. J is TRBJ2-2 and V is TRBV24-1; 7 nucleotides line up with TRBD1. Germline CDR1 and CDR2: KGHDR and SFDVKD. This CDR3 region has 16 residues. Trimming took 1 base from V and 6 from J; bases not matched to a gene: 7.

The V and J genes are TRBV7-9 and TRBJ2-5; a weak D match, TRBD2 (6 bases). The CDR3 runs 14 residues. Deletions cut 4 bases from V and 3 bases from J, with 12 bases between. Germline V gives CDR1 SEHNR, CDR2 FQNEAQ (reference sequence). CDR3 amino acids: CASSSGTLEETQYF. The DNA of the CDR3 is TGTGCCAGCAGCTCCGGGACTCTTGAAGAGACCCAGTACTTC.

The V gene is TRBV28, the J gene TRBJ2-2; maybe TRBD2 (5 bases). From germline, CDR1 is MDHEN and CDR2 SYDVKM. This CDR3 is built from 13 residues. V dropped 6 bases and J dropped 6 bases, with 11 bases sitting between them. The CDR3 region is CASRGGLPGELFF. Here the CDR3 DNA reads TGTGCCAGCAGGGGCGGACTTCCCGGGGAGCTGTTTTTT.

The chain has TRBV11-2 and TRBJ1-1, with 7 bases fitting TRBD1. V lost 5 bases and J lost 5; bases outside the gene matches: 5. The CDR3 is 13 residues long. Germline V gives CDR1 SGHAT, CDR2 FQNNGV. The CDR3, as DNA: TGTGCCAGCAGCCGCGACAGGGAAACTGAAGCTTTCTTT. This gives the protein CASSRDRETEAFF.

For the CDR3, the DNA is TGTGCCAGCAGCCAGATCCCCCACGAGCAGTACTTC. Encoded protein: CASSQIPHEQYF. The V gene is TRBV7-2, the J gene TRBJ2-7; no definite D call. CDR1 and CDR2 (germline): SGHTA, FQGNSA. The CDR3 is 12 amino acids. The germline V and J ends were trimmed by 5 bases and 5 bases, with 10 bases remaining between them.

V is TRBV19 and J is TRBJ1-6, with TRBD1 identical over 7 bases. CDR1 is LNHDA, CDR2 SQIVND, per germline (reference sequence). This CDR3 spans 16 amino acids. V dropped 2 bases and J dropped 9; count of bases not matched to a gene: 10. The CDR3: CASSISWTGGSSPLHF. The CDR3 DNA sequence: TGTGCCAGTAGTATATCCTGGACAGGTGGGAGTTCACCCCTCCACTTT.

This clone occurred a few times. CDR3 region: CASSYYSGLRSYNEQFF. In DNA form, the CDR3 reads TGTGCCAGCAGCTATTACTCGGGACTCCGATCCTACAATGAGCAGTTCTTC. The chain has TRBV5-6 and TRBJ2-1; possibly TRBD2 for D (6 bases). The germline V gene has CDR1 SGHDT and CDR2 YYEEEE. V was trimmed by 3 bases and J by 1 base, leaving 17 bases between them. The CDR3 has 17 amino acids. The entire variable domain, with the rest obtained from reference TRBV5-6 and TRBJ2-1, is as follows: DAGVTQSPTHLIKTRGQQVTLRCSPKSGHDTVSWYQQALGQGPQFIFQYYEEEERQRGNFPDRFSGHQFPNYSSELNVNALLLGDSALYLCASSYYSGLRSYNEQFFGPGTRLTVL.